The next 31 T cell receptor beta chains were all read from a single sample in a study of blood T cell repertoires in COVID-19. The protocol was immunoSEQ multiplex PCR, while the TCRdb copy is restricted to in-frame clones and leaves out a portion. The sample lists some 150,000 clones, roughly 84% occurring once. The sample consisted of PBMCs or T cells enriched from blood (not recorded which). These receptors originate from a man aged 50 to 59 who had recovered from COVID-19.

The rearrangement joins TRBV5-1 to TRBJ1-5; D unresolved. Germline V gives CDR1 SGHRS, CDR2 YFSETQ. V was cut by 0 bases and J by 5 bases, with 6 bases left in between. CDR3 length: 13 amino acids. CDR3 coding DNA: TGCGCCAGCAGCTTGGATGGGCATCAGCCCCAGCATTTT. Translating gives CASSLDGHQPQHF.

V usage is TRBV20-1 and J usage is TRBJ2-1; D not certain. With 3 bases removed from V and 8 bases from J, the gap between germline ends came to 14 bases. Germline V gene lookup returns CDR1 DFQATT and CDR2 SNEGSKA (reference sequence). This CDR3 region has 13 residues. The CDR3 region is CSASTPPTDEQFF. The DNA of the CDR3 is TGCAGTGCTAGTACGCCCCCTACGGATGAGCAGTTCTTC.

Comments on this clone: The sample contains more than one DNA sequence encoding this CDR3. The chain uses TRBV10-3 and TRBJ2-2, with 9 bases identical to TRBD2. Trimming cost V 6 bases and J 5 bases; bases outside gene matches: 4. Germline assignment: CDR1 ENHRY and CDR2 SYGVKD. CDR3 length equals 14 residues. Here the CDR3 DNA reads TGTGCCATCAGAGCGGGGGGCCTGACCGGGGAGCTGTTTTTT. Its protein product is CAIRAGGLTGELFF.

The rearrangement joins TRBV19 to TRBJ1-1, with D uncertain. CDR3 size: 11 residues. V lost 7 bases and J 8 bases, leaving 11 bases between the germline ends. The germline CDR1 and CDR2 sequences are LNHDA and SQIVND (reference sequence). The CDR3 DNA reads TGTGCCAGTACGGGGAGGGCCGAAGCTTTCTTT. As protein: CASTGRAEAFF.

CDR3 sequence: CASSLAGASDEQFF. CDR3 DNA: TGTGCCAGCAGCTTGGCAGGGGCAAGCGATGAGCAGTTCTTC. The rearrangement links TRBV5-6 to TRBJ2-1, with D possibly TRBD1 on 6 matching bases. Deletions cut 0 bases from V and 8 bases from J, with 12 bases between. CDR1 SGHDT and CDR2 YYEEEE come from the germline V gene. This CDR3 is built from 14 residues.

On this clone: The junction does not match germline at one end; this may be a read error. The chain links TRBV29-1 to TRBJ2-3; a possible D gene is TRBD2 (5 bases). The germline V gene has CDR1 SQVTM and CDR2 ANQGSEA. The CDR3 covers 14 residues. The CDR3, as DNA: TGCAGCGTTGGGCCGGACTCTTATGGAGATACGCAATATTTT. It yields the protein CSVGPDSYGDTQYF.

This sequence joins TRBV29-1 and TRBJ1-2; TRBD1 is a possible D gene (5 bases). The germline CDR1 and CDR2 sequences are SQVTM and ANQGSEA. The CDR3 consists of 11 residues. V was pared by 2 bases and J by 7 bases, with 8 bases between. CDR3 nucleotide sequence: TGCAGCGTTGAACCCCAGGGTGGCTACACCTTC. Protein: CSVEPQGGYTF.

The chain joins TRBV2 to TRBJ1-1; 8 nucleotides agree with TRBD1. The trim removed 8 bases at V and 5 bases at J, leaving 10 bases unmatched. The CDR3 spans 14 residues. The V gene's germline CDR1 is SNHLY and CDR2 FYNNEI. CDR3 loop: CASRLDRVGTEAFF. The CDR3, as DNA: TGTGCCAGCCGTCTGGACAGGGTGGGGACTGAAGCTTTCTTT.

This chain joins TRBV7-9 and TRBJ1-5; D gene uncertain. This CDR3 spans 13 amino acids. Between the trimmed V and J ends, which lost 1 base and 6 bases, there was a span of 7 bases. Germline CDR1 is SEHNR and CDR2 is FQNEAQ (reference sequence). The CDR3 nucleotides read TGTGCCAGCAGCTTAGAGAGTAGTCAGCCCCAGCATTTT. Amino acid sequence: CASSLESSQPQHF.

V gene TRBV5-1 combines with J gene TRBJ1-6; possibly TRBD1 for D (5 bases). The ends were cut back, 1 base at V and 8 bases at J, with 16 bases in the middle. The CDR3 consists of 16 residues. Germline-derived CDR1 and CDR2 are SGHRS and YFSETQ. CDR3 amino acids: CASSLSGARGYSPLHF. In DNA form, the CDR3 reads TGCGCCAGCAGCTTGAGTGGGGCGAGAGGATATTCACCCCTCCACTTT.

The J gene is TRBJ1-2, the V gene TRBV19; D remains ambiguous. Germline V gene data show CDR1 as LNHDA and CDR2 as SQIVND (reference sequence). V was shortened by 7 bases and J by 2 bases, with 11 bases between the two germline ends. The CDR3 runs to 13 residues. This chain's CDR3 is CASNPRENYGYTF. The DNA for the CDR3 is TGTGCCAGTAACCCGAGGGAAAACTATGGCTACACCTTC.

The chain links TRBV6-5 to TRBJ1-1, with D hard to call. The V gene lost 10 bases and the J gene lost 0 bases, with 15 bases spanning the gap. Per germline, CDR1 MNHEY and CDR2 SVGAGI. The CDR3 runs to 14 residues. The CDR3 here is CATAGAAMNTEAFF. DNA of the CDR3: TGTGCCACCGCGGGAGCGGCAATGAACACTGAAGCTTTCTTT.

The CDR3 loop is CASSWSQATNEKLFF. CDR3 nucleotide sequence: TGCGCCAGCAGCTGGAGTCAAGCAACTAATGAAAAACTGTTTTTT. This chain joins TRBV5-1 and TRBJ1-4; D uncertain. CDR3 length: 15 residues. Germline V CDR1 and CDR2: SGHRS, YFSETQ. The V and J ends lost 3 bases and 0 bases respectively, with 9 bases between them.

The V call is TRBV6-5, the J call TRBJ1-2, with D possibly being TRBD1 (6 bases). The V and J ends lost 5 bases and 5 bases respectively, with 15 bases between them. This CDR3 spans 14 amino acids. CDR1 is MNHEY, CDR2 SVGAGI, per germline. The CDR3, as DNA: TGTGCCAGCAGTACGGGCGGGGGCGCTTATGGCTACACCTTC. It specifies CASSTGGGAYGYTF.

With respect to this clone: The sample has other DNA sequences that encode this CDR3 too. This sequence joins TRBV19 and TRBJ1-5; 9 bases align to TRBD1. This CDR3 is 15 amino acids long. The germline V gene has CDR1 LNHDA and CDR2 SQIVND (reference sequence). Unmatched junction bases numbered 5, after V lost 4 bases and J lost 4 bases. The CDR3 is CASSTRQGGNQPQHF. In DNA, the CDR3 is TGTGCCAGTAGTACCCGACAGGGGGGGAATCAGCCCCAGCATTTT.

This clone was seen a few times. The V and J genes are TRBV5-1 and TRBJ1-2; TRBD1 is a possible D gene (5 bases). V dropped 4 bases and J dropped 4 bases, with 14 bases sitting between them. CDR1 is SGHRS, CDR2 YFSETQ, per germline. This CDR3 is built from 14 residues. CDR3 in amino acids: CASSPEGKPYGYTF. DNA of the CDR3: TGCGCCAGCAGCCCGGAGGGGAAACCCTATGGCTACACCTTC.

The genes are TRBV3-1 (or the pseudogene TRBV3-2) and TRBJ2-1, with 9 bases lining up with TRBD2. This CDR3 spans 18 amino acids. Germline lookup yields CDR1 LGHDT and CDR2 YNNKEL (reference sequence). The V gene end was trimmed by 0 bases and the J gene end by 8 bases; junction bases not matched to a gene: 14. The DNA of the CDR3 is TGTGCCAGCAGCCAAGATGAAAGCGGGGGGTTAGGTAAATATGAGCAGTTCTTC. This translates into CASSQDESGGLGKYEQFF.

The CDR3 DNA is TGTGCCAGTAGTACAACCGGGACAGGGGACCTCTCTGGAAACACCATATATTTT. Its protein is CASSTTGTGDLSGNTIYF. The rearrangement links TRBV19 to TRBJ1-3; TRBD1 matches at 10 bases. CDR1 is LNHDA, CDR2 SQIVND, per germline (reference sequence). Losses at the gene ends were 4 bases for V and 0 bases for J; bases not matched to a gene: 9. This CDR3 is built from 18 residues.

This chain joins TRBV18 and TRBJ1-4; 9 bases line up with TRBD1. Trimming at V came to 3 bases and at J to 8 bases, leaving 1 base not matched to a gene. Germline V gene lookup returns CDR1 KGHSH and CDR2 LQKENI. The CDR3 is 13 residues long. Here the CDR3 DNA reads TGTGCCAGCTCACCCGGACAGGGGGAAAAACTGTTTTTT. Encoded protein: CASSPGQGEKLFF.

The chain is built from TRBV10-1 and TRBJ1-2, with unresolved D. This CDR3 is 14 amino acids long. Germline V gives CDR1 WNHNN, CDR2 SYGVQD (reference sequence). Between the trimmed V and J ends, which lost 0 bases and 5 bases, there was a span of 10 bases. The chain's CDR3 is CASSESSTGYGYTF. CDR3 DNA: TGCGCCAGCAGTGAGTCGAGTACGGGGTATGGCTACACCTTC.

The chain has TRBV7-6 and TRBJ1-4, with 8 bases matching TRBD1. CDR1 and CDR2 (germline): SGHVS, FNYEAQ. The CDR3 spans 15 residues. The J segment lost 7 bases and the V segment lost 5 bases, leaving 9 bases of the junction unmatched. CDR3 sequence: CASSPTRGQVEKLFF. The CDR3 DNA reads as TGTGCCAGCAGCCCGACCAGGGGGCAGGTTGAAAAACTGTTTTTT.

This clone was seen a few times. The chain is built from TRBV27 and TRBJ1-1; 8 positions match TRBD1. V lost 2 bases and J lost 8; bases outside the gene matches: 10. CDR3 size: 15 residues. The germline CDR1 and CDR2 sequences are MNHEY and SMNVEV (reference sequence). CDR3 in amino acids: CASSLTGTGLGEAFF. The CDR3, as DNA: TGTGCCAGCAGTTTAACCGGGACAGGCCTTGGGGAAGCTTTCTTT.

This clone was observed once. This chain links TRBV7-9 with TRBJ2-3; no firm D call. The germline V gene encodes CDR1 SEHNR and CDR2 FQNEAQ (reference sequence). V shed 1 base and J shed 0 bases, with 8 bases lying between them. This CDR3 is built from 15 residues. The CDR3 loop reads CASSLVRTSTDTQYF. CDR3 sequence (DNA): TGTGCCAGCAGCTTAGTAAGAACTAGCACAGATACGCAGTATTTT.

The rearrangement uses TRBV10-1 and TRBJ1-1; D is perhaps TRBD1 (5 bases). Per germline, CDR1 WNHNN and CDR2 SYGVQD (reference sequence). Trimming cost V 0 bases and J 1 base, with 9 bases left between them. The CDR3 is 15 amino acids. The CDR3 reads CASSESGAANTEAFF. The CDR3 region has the DNA TGCGCCAGCAGTGAGTCAGGGGCCGCGAACACTGAAGCTTTCTTT.

Here the CDR3 reads CASSDSYTEAFF. The DNA of the CDR3 is TGTGCCAGCAGTGACAGTTACACTGAAGCTTTCTTT. This chain connects TRBV2 to TRBJ1-1; D unresolved. From germline, CDR1 is SNHLY and CDR2 FYNNEI. With 3 bases removed from V and 3 bases from J, the gap between germline ends came to 5 bases. The CDR3 covers 12 residues.

The chain uses TRBV11-2 and TRBJ1-1, with D possibly matching TRBD1 (5 bases). The germline V gene encodes CDR1 SGHAT and CDR2 FQNNGV. Trimming cost V 7 bases and J 11 bases, with 17 bases left between them. The CDR3 consists of 12 residues. CDR3 sequence (DNA): TGTGCCAGCACTCCTGCAAGGGGATTCGCTTTCTTT. Amino acid sequence: CASTPARGFAFF.

The rearrangement uses TRBV3-1 (or the pseudogene TRBV3-2) and TRBJ1-2; the match to TRBD1 covers 10 bases. The germline V gene encodes CDR1 LGHDT and CDR2 YNNKEL (reference sequence). CDR3 length equals 14 residues. The J segment lost 2 bases and the V segment lost 6 bases, leaving 3 bases of the junction unmatched. The CDR3 spells CASRGTGDNYGYTF. For the CDR3, the DNA is TGTGCCAGCAGGGGGACAGGGGACAACTATGGCTACACCTTC.

CDR3 region: CASSLGGGKGVNTEAFF. The CDR3 DNA sequence: TGCGCCAGCAGCTTGGGCGGGGGCAAAGGAGTGAACACTGAAGCTTTCTTT. The chain carries TRBV5-1 and TRBJ1-1; tentative D call: TRBD1 (6 bases). Between the trimmed V and J ends, which lost 0 bases and 0 bases, there was a span of 15 bases. The CDR3 covers 17 residues. Germline V lookup: CDR1 SGHRS, CDR2 YFSETQ.

The gene calls are TRBV2 and TRBJ1-4, with D uncertain. Germline V gene data show CDR1 as SNHLY and CDR2 as FYNNEI. The V end lost 5 bases, the J end lost 7 bases, and 17 bases lay between the germline ends. This CDR3 comprises 15 residues. Written as DNA, the CDR3 is TGTGCCAGCAGTAAGCGACCCTTTGAGGCTGAAAAACTGTTTTTT. The encoded protein is CASSKRPFEAEKLFF.

V and J are TRBV6-5 and TRBJ2-7; perhaps TRBD2 as D (6 bases). Trimming pared 10 bases from V and 3 bases from J, leaving 16 bases between. This CDR3 has 13 residues. The germline V gene has CDR1 MNHEY and CDR2 SVGAGI. CDR3 sequence (DNA): TGTGCCACCTCGTGGGGGGTCGGCTACGAGCAGTACTTC. Its protein product is CATSWGVGYEQYF.

The genes are TRBV27 and TRBJ2-2; weak D call: TRBD2 (6 bases). Per germline, CDR1 MNHEY and CDR2 SMNVEV (reference sequence). Trimming pared 5 bases from V and 5 bases from J, leaving 18 bases between. This CDR3 is 16 amino acids long. The CDR3 coding sequence is TGTGCCAGCAGTCTCCTGGGAGGCGGCAGGACCGGGGAGCTGTTTTTT. It translates to CASSLLGGGRTGELFF.